This T cell receptor beta chain was found in a study of T-cell reconstitution after alpha-beta-depleted transplantation in children. V lost 5 bases to trimming and J lost 0 bases, with 17 bases between them. CDR3 length equals 17 residues. CDR1 SGHTA and CDR2 FQGTGA come from the germline V gene. This sample's TCRbeta library carried unique molecular identifier barcodes. From the PCR reads, TCRdb called clonotypes with MiXCR, one entry per CDR3 protein. Among about a million distinct CDR3 sequences listed, about 30% were seen once. This TCR came from a boy younger than two who had a stem cell transplant for SCID, so the T cells may come from the graft donor. The chain uses TRBV7-3 and TRBJ2-1; unclear D gene. The starting material was PBMCs, mostly from graft donor cells, obtained 360 days after TCRalphabeta/CD19-depleted stem cell transplant. The CDR3 spells CASSLRLVGNSYNEQFF. For the CDR3, the DNA is TGTGCCAGCAGCCTTAGGCTCGTGGGGAACTCCTACAATGAGCAGTTCTTC.